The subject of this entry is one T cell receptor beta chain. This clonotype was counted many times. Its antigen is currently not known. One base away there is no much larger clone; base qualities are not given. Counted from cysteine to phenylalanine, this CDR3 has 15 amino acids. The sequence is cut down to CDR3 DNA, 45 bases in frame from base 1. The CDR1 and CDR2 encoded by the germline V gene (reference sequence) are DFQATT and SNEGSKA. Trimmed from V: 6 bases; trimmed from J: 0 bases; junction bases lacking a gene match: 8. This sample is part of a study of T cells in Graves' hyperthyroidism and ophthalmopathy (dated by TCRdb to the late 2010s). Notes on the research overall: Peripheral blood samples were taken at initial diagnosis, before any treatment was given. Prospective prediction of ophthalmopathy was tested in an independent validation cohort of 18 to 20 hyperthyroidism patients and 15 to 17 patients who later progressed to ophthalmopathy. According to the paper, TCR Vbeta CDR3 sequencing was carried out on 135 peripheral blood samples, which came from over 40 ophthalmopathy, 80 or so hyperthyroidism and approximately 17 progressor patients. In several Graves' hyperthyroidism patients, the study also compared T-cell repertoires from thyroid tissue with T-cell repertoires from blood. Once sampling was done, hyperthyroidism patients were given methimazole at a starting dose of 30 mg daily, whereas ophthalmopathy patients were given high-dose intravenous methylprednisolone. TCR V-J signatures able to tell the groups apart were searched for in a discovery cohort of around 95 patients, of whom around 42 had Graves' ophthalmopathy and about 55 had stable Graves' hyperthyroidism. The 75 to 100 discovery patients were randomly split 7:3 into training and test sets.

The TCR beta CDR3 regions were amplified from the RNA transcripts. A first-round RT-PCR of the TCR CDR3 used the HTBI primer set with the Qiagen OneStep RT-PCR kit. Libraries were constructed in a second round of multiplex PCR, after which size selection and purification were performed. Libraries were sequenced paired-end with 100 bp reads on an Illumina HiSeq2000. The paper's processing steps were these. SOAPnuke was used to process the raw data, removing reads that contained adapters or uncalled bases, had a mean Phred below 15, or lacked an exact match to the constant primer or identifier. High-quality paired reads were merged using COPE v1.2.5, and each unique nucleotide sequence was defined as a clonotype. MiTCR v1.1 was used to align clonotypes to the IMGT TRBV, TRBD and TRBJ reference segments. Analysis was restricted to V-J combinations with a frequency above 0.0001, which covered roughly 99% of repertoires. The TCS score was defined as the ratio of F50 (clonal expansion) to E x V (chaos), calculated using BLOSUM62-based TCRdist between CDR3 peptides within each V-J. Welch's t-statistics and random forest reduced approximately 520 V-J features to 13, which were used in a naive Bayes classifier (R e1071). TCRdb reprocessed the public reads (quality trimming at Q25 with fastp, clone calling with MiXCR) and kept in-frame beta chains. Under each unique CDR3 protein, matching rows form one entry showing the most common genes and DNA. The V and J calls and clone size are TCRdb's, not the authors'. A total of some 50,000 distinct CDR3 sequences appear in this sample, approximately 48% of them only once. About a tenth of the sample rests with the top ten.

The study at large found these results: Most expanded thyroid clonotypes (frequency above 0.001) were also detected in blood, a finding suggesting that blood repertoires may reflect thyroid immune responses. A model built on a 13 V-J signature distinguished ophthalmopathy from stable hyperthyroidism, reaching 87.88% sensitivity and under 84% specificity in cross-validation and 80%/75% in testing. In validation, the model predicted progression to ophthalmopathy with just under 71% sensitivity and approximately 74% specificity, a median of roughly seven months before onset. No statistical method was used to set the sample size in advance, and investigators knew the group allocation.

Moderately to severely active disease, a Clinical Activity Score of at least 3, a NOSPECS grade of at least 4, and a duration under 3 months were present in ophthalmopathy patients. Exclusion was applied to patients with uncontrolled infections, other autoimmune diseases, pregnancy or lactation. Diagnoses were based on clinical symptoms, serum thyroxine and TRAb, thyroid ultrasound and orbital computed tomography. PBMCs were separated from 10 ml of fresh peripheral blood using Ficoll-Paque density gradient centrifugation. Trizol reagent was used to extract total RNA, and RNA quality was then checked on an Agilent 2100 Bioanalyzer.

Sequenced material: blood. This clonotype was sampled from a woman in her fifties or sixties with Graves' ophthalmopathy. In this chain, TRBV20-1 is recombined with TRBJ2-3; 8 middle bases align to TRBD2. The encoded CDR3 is CSAPSAGGSTDTQYF. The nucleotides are TGCAGTGCACCGTCCGCGGGGGGAAGCACAGATACGCAGTATTTT.